A single T cell receptor beta chain is shown here with its context. The germline gives CDR1 MNHEY, CDR2 SMNVEV (reference sequence). This CDR3 is built from 13 residues. The V end lost 0 bases, the J end lost 9 bases, and 11 bases lay between the germline ends. The sample originates from a study of control samples from healthy donors and cancer patients. Sequencing used immunoSEQ multiplex PCR; TCRdb keeps in-frame clones, though not all of them. The sample lists fewer than 120,000 clones; approximately 87% were seen once. This sequence was found in a woman aged 60 to 75 with lung cancer. V and J are TRBV27 and TRBJ1-1; D remains unclear. The specimen sequenced was PBMCs. The CDR3 is CASSLSPGSQAFF. The CDR3 DNA reads as TGTGCCAGCAGTTTATCGCCGGGGAGTCAAGCTTTCTTT.